This entry describes one T cell receptor (beta chain). Its recognized antigen is unknown. No base-level quality is on record; no much larger clone is a single base apart. This sample is part of a study of T cell repertoires in cytomegalovirus infection (dated by TCRdb to between 2017 and 2020). In terms of the full investigation: Alongside well-studied HLA-B-restricted epitopes, the peptide stimulations were aimed at recently identified HLA-C-restricted CMV epitopes, whose presentation resists viral immunomodulation. The HLA type of each donor mattered for the analysis, because public TCR beta signatures pointed to carriage of CMV infection along with the matching HLA type. Study-wide findings and limitations: The ex vivo response was dominated by HLA-C-restricted CMV-specific TCR beta clonotypes, which also provided the single most frequent clonotype in two of eight donors. In both this cohort and an independent cohort of some 350 donors, the cumulative frequency of public TCR beta family members distinguished carriers of CMV infection plus the relevant HLA type.

In light of the paper, this sample's treatment or condition label describes: in vitro stimulation with specific CMV peptide epitopes to enrich CMV-specific T cells. TCRdb names Illumina HiSeq 1500 as the instrument used. TCRdb passed the public sequencing reads through fastp at Q25 and MiXCR, retaining productive beta sequences. For every CDR3 protein sequence, its rows merge into one entry that carries the most common genes and DNA. In this sample the table shows about 52,000 distinct CDR3 sequences, 15% to 20% of which occur a single time. The ten largest clones add up to about 82% of the sample. The TCR was taken from a human donor in good health (CMV status not recorded). Some clones in this sample may be carry-over from other donors' samples. Sequencing used CD8+ T cells from cultured PBMCs, obtained from culture after CMV antigen stimulation.

CDR3 loop: CASSQDFPNEQFF. The sequenced DNA is TGCGCCAGCAGCCAAGATTTCCCCAATGAGCAGTTCTTC. This receptor chain uses TRBV4-1 and TRBJ2-1; there is no confident call for the D gene. The CDR3 goes from the cysteine to the phenylalanine over 13 residues. CDR3 DNA only is kept here, 39 bases in frame from base 1. According to the germline V gene, CDR1 reads MGHRA and CDR2 reads YSYEKL. V was cut back by 0 bases and J by 6 bases, leaving a gap of 6 bases between them.